Sequencing of this T cell receptor beta chain was carried out in a study of cytomegalovirus exposure and HLA in healthy donors. Data came from immunoSEQ multiplex PCR; TCRdb stores just in-frame clones and leaves some out. This repertoire shows some 65,000 clones, around 97% found once; its top ten account for over 2%. The sequencing sample was made of PBMCs. The clonotype comes from a man between 18 and 29 years old in good health and CMV-seronegative.

CDR3 in DNA: TGTGCCAGCAGTGGCCCCCTACAAGGACAGGGAAATCAGCCCCAGCATTTT. Residues: CASSGPLQGQGNQPQHF. This chain connects TRBV2 to TRBJ1-5; 8 bases are shared with TRBD1. Trimming cost V 4 bases and J 4 bases; bases outside gene matches: 12. Germline CDR1 reads SNHLY; CDR2 reads FYNNEI. The CDR3 runs 17 residues.